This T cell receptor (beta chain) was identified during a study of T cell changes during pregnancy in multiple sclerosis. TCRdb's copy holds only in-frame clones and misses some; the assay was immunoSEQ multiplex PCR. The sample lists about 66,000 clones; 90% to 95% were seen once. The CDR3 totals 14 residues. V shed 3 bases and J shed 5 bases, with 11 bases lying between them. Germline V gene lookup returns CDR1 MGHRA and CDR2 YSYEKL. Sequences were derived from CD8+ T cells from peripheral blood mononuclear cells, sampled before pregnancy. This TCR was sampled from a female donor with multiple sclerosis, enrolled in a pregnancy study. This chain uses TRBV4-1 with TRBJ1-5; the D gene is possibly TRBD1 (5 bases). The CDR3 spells CASSQGRGDQPQHF. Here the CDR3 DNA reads TGCGCCAGCAGCCAGGGGAGGGGTGATCAGCCCCAGCATTTT.